What follows are 21 T cell receptor beta chains derived from one specimen sequenced in a study of STAT3 mutations in large granular lymphocyte leukemia. TCRdb's copy holds only in-frame clones and misses some; the assay was immunoSEQ multiplex PCR. This sample has about 12,000 clones, with 81% found just once. These TCRs are of unknown antigen specificity. Notes on the study in general: Every T-cell large granular lymphocyte leukemia patient had at least one immunodominant TCR beta clonotype.

Material: peripheral blood mononuclear cells. The source is a man aged 55 to 70 with T-cell large granular lymphocyte leukemia. Some clones in this sample may be carry-over from other donors' samples.

The genes are TRBV6-5 and TRBJ2-3; 12 bases line up with TRBD2. This CDR3 has 15 amino acids. Germline V CDR1 and CDR2: MNHEY, SVGAGI. Losses at the gene ends were 7 bases for V and 8 bases for J; bases not matched to a gene: 10. CDR3 in DNA: TGTGCCAGCAATGCCCAAGGACTAGCGGGAAGTACGCAGTATTTT. The encoded protein is CASNAQGLAGSTQYF.

The rearrangement links TRBV19 to TRBJ2-7, with a weak D call TRBD1 (5 bases). In germline, CDR1 is LNHDA, CDR2 SQIVND (reference sequence). CDR3 length: 16 residues. Trimming cost V 6 bases and J 0 bases, with 18 bases left between them. CDR3 DNA: TGTGCCAGTAGCCCTCAGGGCGGCCCAAACTCCTACGAGCAGTACTTC. Amino acid sequence: CASSPQGGPNSYEQYF.

The V call is TRBV5-6, the J call TRBJ2-3; the match to TRBD1 covers 9 bases. J lost 4 bases, V lost 7 bases, and 7 bases had no gene match. The CDR3 has 14 amino acids. From germline, CDR1 is SGHDT and CDR2 YYEEEE. CDR3 nucleotides: TGTGCCAGCCGGGGGACAGGGATTTCAGATACGCAGTATTTT. Amino acids: CASRGTGISDTQYF.

The chain carries TRBV15 and TRBJ1-5, with D perhaps TRBD1 (6 bases). The CDR3 runs to 17 residues. In germline, CDR1 is LNHNV, CDR2 YYDKDF (reference sequence). V was clipped by 1 base and J by 1 base, with 14 bases between them. CDR3 in amino acids: CATSRVGGLTSNQPQHF. The DNA of the CDR3 is TGTGCCACCAGCAGAGTCGGGGGGCTGACGAGCAATCAGCCCCAGCATTTT.

The chain combines TRBV7-2 with TRBJ1-4, with D tentatively TRBD1 (6 bases). V was trimmed by 5 bases and J by 8 bases, leaving 15 bases between them. The CDR3 runs to 14 residues. Germline CDR1 SGHTA, CDR2 FQGNSA. For the CDR3, the DNA is TGTGCCAGCAGCACAACAGGGCCCCCCGAAAAACTGTTTTTT. It codes for CASSTTGPPEKLFF.

The V gene is TRBV2, the J gene TRBJ1-1; TRBD1 matches 7 bases. V was pared by 6 bases and J by 0 bases, with 7 bases of the junction left unmatched. Germline V lookup: CDR1 SNHLY, CDR2 FYNNEI. The CDR3 is 15 residues long. The CDR3 region is CASRIGTAVNTEAFF. The CDR3 nucleotides read TGTGCCAGCAGGATTGGGACAGCTGTGAACACTGAAGCTTTCTTT.

The V and J genes are TRBV18 and TRBJ1-1; the match to TRBD1 covers 10 bases. Germline assignment: CDR1 KGHSH and CDR2 LQKENI. CDR3 length: 15 amino acids. V was pared by 3 bases and J by 3 bases, with 4 bases of the junction left unmatched. CDR3 sequence: CASSPTGGSDTEAFF. CDR3 coding DNA: TGTGCCAGCTCACCGACAGGGGGCTCGGACACTGAAGCTTTCTTT. Full variable domain (remainder filled in from reference TRBV18 and TRBJ1-1): NAGVMQNPRHLVRRRGQEARLRCSPMKGHSHVYWYRQLPEEGLKFMVYLQKENIIDESGMPKERFSAEFPKEGPSILRIQQVVRGDSAAYFCASSPTGGSDTEAFFGQGTRLTVV.

The V call is TRBV5-1, the J call TRBJ2-1; D may be TRBD1 or TRBD2 (5 bases each). V lost 4 bases and J lost 7, with 12 bases in between. CDR3 size: 13 residues. The V gene's germline CDR1 is SGHRS and CDR2 YFSETQ. The CDR3 reads CASSPTKGNEQFF. CDR3 DNA: TGCGCCAGCAGCCCGACTAAGGGGAATGAGCAGTTCTTC.

The rearrangement links TRBV19 to TRBJ2-1; tentative D call: TRBD2 (7 bases). V lost 4 bases to trimming and J lost 3 bases, with 13 bases between them. Germline values: CDR1 LNHDA, CDR2 SQIVND (reference sequence). This CDR3 is 15 amino acids long. The CDR3 DNA reads TGTGCCAGTAGTAGTGGGGGGGCCGACTACAATGAGCAGTTCTTC. Translation: CASSSGGADYNEQFF.

The J gene is TRBJ1-5, the V gene TRBV27, with D possibly TRBD1 on 6 matching bases. Germline CDR1 MNHEY, CDR2 SMNVEV (reference sequence). V gave up 5 bases and J gave up 4 bases, with 15 bases separating them. The CDR3 sequence is 15 residues long. CDR3 in amino acids: CASSPGQRHNQPQHF. CDR3 coding DNA: TGTGCCAGCAGTCCCGGACAGCGACATAATCAGCCCCAGCATTTT.

The V and J genes are TRBV27 and TRBJ2-5, with D possibly TRBD2 on 5 matching bases. Trimming removed 4 bases from V and 0 bases from J, with 9 bases in between. The CDR3 covers 14 residues. The germline V gene has CDR1 MNHEY and CDR2 SMNVEV (reference sequence). CDR3 amino acids: CASSYNGDQETQYF. As DNA, the CDR3 is TGTGCCAGCAGTTACAACGGGGACCAAGAGACCCAGTACTTC.

Only a few counts were recorded for this clone. The V gene is TRBV2, the J gene TRBJ1-1; no definite D call. Trimming stripped 9 bases from V and 4 bases from J, with 12 bases between. Germline CDR1 is SNHLY and CDR2 is FYNNEI. This CDR3 is built from 12 residues. The CDR3 is CASGVPGTEAFF. The CDR3, as DNA: TGTGCCAGTGGGGTGCCGGGCACTGAAGCTTTCTTT.

V and J are TRBV4-3 and TRBJ2-2; D remains unclear. CDR3 size: 16 residues. The V end was cut by 1 base, the J end by 3 bases, with 12 bases between. Looked up from germline, CDR1 is LGHNA and CDR2 is YSLEER. CDR3 in amino acids: CASSQAGWLYTGELFF. The CDR3 DNA sequence: TGCGCCAGCAGCCAAGCGGGCTGGTTGTACACCGGGGAGCTGTTTTTT.

J is TRBJ2-3 and V is TRBV5-1; the D is unclear. The CDR3 loop spans 14 amino acids. V lost 0 bases and J 2 bases, leaving 7 bases between the germline ends. Germline CDR1 and CDR2: SGHRS and YFSETQ. Here the CDR3 reads CASSLEWVTDTQYF. CDR3 in DNA: TGCGCCAGCAGCTTGGAATGGGTCACAGATACGCAGTATTTT.

This clone has a handful of counts. This chain joins TRBV7-3 and TRBJ2-5; 9 bases match TRBD2. This CDR3 comprises 20 residues. Looked up from germline, CDR1 is SGHTA and CDR2 is FQGTGA. V trimming: 0 bases; J trimming: 3 bases; junction bases outside the gene matches: 17. The CDR3: CASSLTGLGSGGRAEETQYF. CDR3 nucleotides: TGTGCCAGCAGCTTAACCGGGTTGGGTAGTGGCGGGAGGGCCGAAGAGACCCAGTACTTC. The full variable domain, its missing parts supplied by reference TRBV7-3 and TRBJ2-5, is GAGVSQTPSNKVTEKGKYVELRCDPISGHTALYWYRQSLGQGPEFLIYFQGTGAADDSGLPNDRFFAVRPEGSVSTLKIQRTERGDSAVYLCASSLTGLGSGGRAEETQYFGPGTRLLVL.

The V and J genes are TRBV7-9 and TRBJ2-1, with 8 bases that match TRBD2. Germline-derived CDR1 and CDR2 are SEHNR and FQNEAQ (reference sequence). This CDR3 contains 15 residues. V lost 5 bases to trimming and J lost 5 bases; unmatched junction nucleotides: 8. The CDR3 bases are TGTGCCAGCAGCGAGACGGGAGGGCTTCACAATGAGCAGTTCTTC. Its translation is CASSETGGLHNEQFF. Variable domain in full (rest from reference TRBV7-9 and TRBJ2-1): DTGVSQNPRHKITKRGQNVTFRCDPISEHNRLYWYRQTLGQGPEFLTYFQNEAQLEKSRLLSDRFSAERPKGSFSTLEIQRTEQGDSAMYLCASSETGGLHNEQFFGPGTRLTVL.

The chain links TRBV7-8 to TRBJ1-1, with D possibly matching TRBD1 (5 bases). Deletions cut 4 bases from V and 5 bases from J, with 17 bases between. Germline values: CDR1 SGHVS, CDR2 FQNEAQ. The CDR3 is 15 amino acids. CDR3: CASSSDGGAGTEAFF. CDR3 bases: TGTGCCAGCAGCTCAGATGGGGGAGCGGGTACTGAAGCTTTCTTT.

This rearrangement joins TRBV12-5 to TRBJ2-3; 14 bases line up with TRBD2. The germline gives CDR1 LGHNT, CDR2 FRNRAP. The CDR3 sequence is 18 residues long. J gave up 6 bases and V 3 bases, and 11 bases lay outside the gene matches. The CDR3 sequence: CASGLVGLAGAVWDTQYF. The DNA for the CDR3 is TGTGCTAGTGGTTTAGTGGGACTAGCGGGGGCTGTATGGGATACGCAGTATTTT.

The CDR3 coding sequence is TGTGCCTGGAGTGTACATGGCAGGAACTATGGCTACACCTTC. It encodes CAWSVHGRNYGYTF. The V gene is TRBV30, the J gene TRBJ1-2; D remains unclear. The germline V gene has CDR1 GTSNPN and CDR2 SVGIG (reference sequence). The CDR3 has 14 amino acids. The V and J ends lost 0 bases and 2 bases respectively, with 10 bases between them.

The gene calls are TRBV5-1 and TRBJ2-1; 12 nucleotides agree with TRBD2. The CDR3 loop spans 19 amino acids. After removal of 1 base from V and 4 bases from J, the junction contained 12 bases not matched to a gene. Per the germline V gene, CDR1 is SGHRS and CDR2 is YFSETQ. The CDR3 DNA sequence: TGCGCCAGCAGCTTGTGGGGCGGGACTAGCGGGCCTCGGTACAATGAGCAGTTCTTC. It codes for CASSLWGGTSGPRYNEQFF. Using reference TRBV5-1 and TRBJ2-1 for the parts outside the CDR3, the full variable domain is KAGVTQTPRYLIKTRGQQVTLSCSPISGHRSVSWYQQTPGQGLQFLFEYFSETQRNKGNFPGRFSGRQFSNSRSEMNVSTLELGDSALYLCASSLWGGTSGPRYNEQFFGPGTRLTVL.

The rearrangement links TRBV29-1 to TRBJ2-1; 7 nucleotides match TRBD2. Germline values: CDR1 SQVTM, CDR2 ANQGSEA. This CDR3 has 14 amino acids. V was clipped by 6 bases and J by 6 bases; unmatched bases: 11. The CDR3 bases are TGCAGCGTGGGCGGGAGTCGGATTTTCAATGAGCAGTTCTTC. Amino acid sequence: CSVGGSRIFNEQFF.